This TCR beta chain was sequenced for a study of immune evolution from preneoplasia to lung adenocarcinoma. Remarks on this clone: Other DNA sequences in the sample encode the same CDR3.

The table came from immunoSEQ multiplex PCR; TCRdb's copy has only in-frame clones and leaves some out. In the table there are approximately 5,000 clones, 88% of which are singletons. The sequenced material came from FFPE invasive lung adenocarcinoma tissue. The TCR comes from a person between 45 and 65 years old with lung adenocarcinoma.

In DNA, the CDR3 is TGTGCCAGCAGAGGGACCTGGATCTACGAGCAGTACTTC. Encoded protein: CASRGTWIYEQYF. The rearrangement joins TRBV2 to TRBJ2-7, with D possibly being TRBD1 or TRBD2 (5 bases each). CDR1 and CDR2 from the germline V gene are SNHLY and FYNNEI. The CDR3 runs 13 residues. V lost 6 bases to trimming and J lost 3 bases, with 12 bases between them. The variable domain in full, completed from reference TRBV2 and TRBJ2-7, reads EPEVTQTPSHQVTQMGQEVILRCVPISNHLYFYWYRQILGQKVEFLVSFYNNEISEKSEIFDDQFSVERPDGSNFTLKIRSTKLEDSAMYFCASRGTWIYEQYFGPGTRLTVT.